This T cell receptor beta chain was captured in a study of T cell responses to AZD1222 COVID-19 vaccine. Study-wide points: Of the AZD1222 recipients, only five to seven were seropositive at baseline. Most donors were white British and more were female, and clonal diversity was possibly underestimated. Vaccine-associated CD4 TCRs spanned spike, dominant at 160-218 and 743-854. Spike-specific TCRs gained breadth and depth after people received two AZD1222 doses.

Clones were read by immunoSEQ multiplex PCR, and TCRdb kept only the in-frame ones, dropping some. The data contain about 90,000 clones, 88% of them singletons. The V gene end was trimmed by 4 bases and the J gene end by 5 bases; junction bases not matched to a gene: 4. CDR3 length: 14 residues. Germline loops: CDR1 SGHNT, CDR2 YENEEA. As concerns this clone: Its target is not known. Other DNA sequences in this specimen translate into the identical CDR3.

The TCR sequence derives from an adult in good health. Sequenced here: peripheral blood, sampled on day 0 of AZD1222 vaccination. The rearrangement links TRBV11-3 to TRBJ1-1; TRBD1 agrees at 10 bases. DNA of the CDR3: TGTGCCAGCAGCTCTGGACAGGGGGGAACTGAAGCTTTCTTT. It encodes CASSSGQGGTEAFF.